This TCR beta chain stems from a study of CD8 T cells in ankylosing spondylitis. Turning to this clonotype: Its matching antigen is unknown.

Broader study findings: With a CD8+ phenotype, disease-linked clones were relatively rare in peripheral blood. Some of these motif variants have turned up before, in reports on reactive arthritis synovial fluid and blood. A TCR beta motif of 8 or 9 highly homologous variants appeared characteristic of ankylosing spondylitis blood.

Making use of molecular barcodes, quantitative 5'-RACE generated TCR beta libraries. TCRdb reprocessed the 5' RACE reads with MiXCR, giving one entry per CDR3 protein. This table has 800,000 to 900,000 distinct CDR3 sequences, over 9.5% appearing once. V was trimmed by 4 bases and J by 9 bases, leaving 14 bases between them. The germline V gene has CDR1 SGHDT and CDR2 YYEEEE. The CDR3 runs to 14 residues. The sequenced sample was blood, either unsorted or a sorted T cell fraction (not recorded which). The source is a male donor with ankylosing spondylitis. The rearrangement joins TRBV5-6 to TRBJ1-6; tentatively, D is TRBD1 (5 bases). The CDR3 sequence is CASSRGRDGSPLHF. CDR3 nucleotides: TGTGCCAGCAGCCGGGGGAGGGACGGTTCACCCCTCCACTTT. Filled out from reference TRBV5-6 and TRBJ1-6, the complete variable domain reads DAGVTQSPTHLIKTRGQQVTLRCSPKSGHDTVSWYQQALGQGPQFIFQYYEEEERQRGNFPDRFSGHQFPNYSSELNVNALLLGDSALYLCASSRGRDGSPLHFGNGTRLTVT.